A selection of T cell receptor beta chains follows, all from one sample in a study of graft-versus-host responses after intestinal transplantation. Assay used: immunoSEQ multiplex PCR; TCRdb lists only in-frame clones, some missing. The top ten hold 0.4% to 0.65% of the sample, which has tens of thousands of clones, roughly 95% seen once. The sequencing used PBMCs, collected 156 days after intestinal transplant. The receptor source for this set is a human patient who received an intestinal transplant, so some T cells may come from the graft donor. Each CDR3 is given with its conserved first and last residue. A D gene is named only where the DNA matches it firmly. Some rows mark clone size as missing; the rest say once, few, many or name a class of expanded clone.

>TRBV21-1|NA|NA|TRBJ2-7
TGTGCCAGCAGCAAAGAATCGTCCTACGAGCAGTACTTC
CASSKESSYEQYF
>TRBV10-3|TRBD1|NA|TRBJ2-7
TGTGCCATCAGTTACGGGACAGGGGTCTACGAGCAGTACTTC
CAISYGTGVYEQYF
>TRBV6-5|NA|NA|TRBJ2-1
TGTGCCAGCAGTGGGGGACAAACCTCTTACAATGAGCAGTTCTTC
CASSGGQTSYNEQFF
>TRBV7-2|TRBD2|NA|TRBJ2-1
TGTGCCAGCAGCTTAGCAATCACGGGGGGGGCCTACAATGAGCAGTTCTTC
CASSLAITGGAYNEQFF
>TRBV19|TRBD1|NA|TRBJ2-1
TGTGCCAGTAGCCCTTCAGGGGGCCAGTTCAATGAGCAGTTCTTC
CASSPSGGQFNEQFF
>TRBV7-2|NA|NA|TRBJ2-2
TGTGCCAGCAGCTTAGACGGCAGGGCGGGCACCGGGGAGCTGTTTTTT
CASSLDGRAGTGELFF
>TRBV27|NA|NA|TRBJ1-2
TGTGCCAGCACCCCCTCGGGGGCGGGGAACTATGGCTACACCTTC
CASTPSGAGNYGYTF
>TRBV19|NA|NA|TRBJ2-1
TGTGCCAGTAGTATAGATCTCTACAATGAGCAGTTCTTC
CASSIDLYNEQFF
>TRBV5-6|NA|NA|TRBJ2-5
TGTGCCAGCAGCTGGGGGACGGAGACCCAGTACTTC
CASSWGTETQYF
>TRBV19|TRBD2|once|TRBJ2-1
TGTGCCAGTAGTGCGACTAGCGGGAGGGCCGCGAATGAGCAGTTCTTC
CASSATSGRAANEQFF
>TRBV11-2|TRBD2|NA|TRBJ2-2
TGTGCCAGCAGCTTAGGACCCCTTAGCGGGGACACCGGGGAGCTGTTTTTT
CASSLGPLSGDTGELFF
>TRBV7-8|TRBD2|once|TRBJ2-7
TGTGCCAGCAGCTTAGGGGGACTAGCGGATTACGAGCAGTACTTC
CASSLGGLADYEQYF
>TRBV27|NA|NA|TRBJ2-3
TGTGCCAGCAGACCGACAGAATATTACACAGATACGCAGTATTTT
CASRPTEYYTDTQYF
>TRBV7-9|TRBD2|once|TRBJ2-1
TGTGCCAGCAGCGGCAGGGCGGGGGGGAACAATGAGCAGTTCTTC
CASSGRAGGNNEQFF
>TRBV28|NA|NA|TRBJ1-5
TGTGCCAGCAGTTTACTTCAGTACCAGCCCCAGCATTTT
CASSLLQYQPQHF
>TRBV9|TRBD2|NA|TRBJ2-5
TGTGCCAGCAGCGTAGGCGGGGGGCGGGAGGAGACCCAGTACTTC
CASSVGGGREETQYF
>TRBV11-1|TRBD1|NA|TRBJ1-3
TGTGCCAGCAGCTTAGTGACAGGGGCTGGAAACACCATATATTTT
CASSLVTGAGNTIYF
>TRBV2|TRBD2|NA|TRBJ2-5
TGTGCCACCGGACTAGCGGGCACTGAGACCCAGTACTTC
CATGLAGTETQYF
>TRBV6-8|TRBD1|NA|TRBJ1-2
TGTGCCAGCAGTCACCGGGACAGGGTCGGTGTATATGGCTACACCTTC
CASSHRDRVGVYGYTF
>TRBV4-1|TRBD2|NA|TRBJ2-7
TGCGCCAGCAGCGGACTAGCTATAAACTCCTACGAGCAGTACTTC
CASSGLAINSYEQYF
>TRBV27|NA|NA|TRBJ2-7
TGTGCCAGCAGTTTCGTGGGAGGATCTTACGAGCAGTACTTC
CASSFVGGSYEQYF
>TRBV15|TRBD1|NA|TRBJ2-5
TGTGCCACCAGCATGGGCAGGGGGCCGGAGACCCAGTACTTC
CATSMGRGPETQYF
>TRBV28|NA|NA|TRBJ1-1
TGTGCCAGCAGTTTTAGGCAGTCCCCGCAAGCTTTCTTT
CASSFRQSPQAFF
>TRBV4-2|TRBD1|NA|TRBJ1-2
TGTGCCAGCAGCCAAGACCCGGGACAGGGGAACTATGGCTACACCTTC
CASSQDPGQGNYGYTF
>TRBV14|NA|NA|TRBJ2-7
TGTGCCAGCAGGTATCGCGGGGCCTACGAGCAGTACTTC
CASRYRGAYEQYF
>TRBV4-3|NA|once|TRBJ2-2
TGCGCCAGCAGCCAAGACGGGGCTGGGAACACCGGGGAGCTGTTTTTT
CASSQDGAGNTGELFF
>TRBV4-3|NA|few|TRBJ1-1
TGCGCCAGCAGCCAAGCCAGAAACACTGAAGCTTTCTTT
CASSQARNTEAFF
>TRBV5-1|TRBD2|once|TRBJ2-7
TGCGCCAGCAGCATGGGGATAACTAGCGGGAGCTTCCACGAGCAGTACTTC
CASSMGITSGSFHEQYF
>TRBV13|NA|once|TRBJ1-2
TGTGCCAGCAGCTTAGGAGGGTTACGGGGCTACACCTTC
CASSLGGLRGYTF
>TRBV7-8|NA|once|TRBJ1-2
TGTGCCAGCAGCTTATACGGGACCCTGGAGGGGGGCTACACCTTC
CASSLYGTLEGGYTF
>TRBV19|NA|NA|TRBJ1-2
TGTGCCAGTAGTATTACCGGAGGGGGTAACTATGGCTACACCTTC
CASSITGGGNYGYTF
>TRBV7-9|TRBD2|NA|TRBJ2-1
TGTGCCAGCAGCTTAGGGCTAGCGGGAGGGCCCTCCTACAATGAGCAGTTCTTC
CASSLGLAGGPSYNEQFF
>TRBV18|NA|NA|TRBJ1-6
TGTGCCAGCTCGCCAGTGGTCAATAACTTTAATTCACCCCTCCACTTT
CASSPVVNNFNSPLHF
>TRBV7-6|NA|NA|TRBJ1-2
TGTGCCAGCAGCTTAGGAGGAGGCTACTATGGCTACACCTTC
CASSLGGGYYGYTF
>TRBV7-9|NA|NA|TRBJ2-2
TGTGCCAGCAGCTTAGGGTCTACCGGGGAGCTGTTTTTT
CASSLGSTGELFF